What follows are 29 T cell receptor beta chains derived from one specimen sequenced in a study of cytomegalovirus exposure and HLA in healthy donors. The study ran its PCR with 60 Vbeta and 13 Jbeta primers. Clones were read by immunoSEQ multiplex PCR, and TCRdb kept only the in-frame ones, dropping some. The sample contains some 150,000 clones, roughly 80% of which appear only once. The sample taken for sequencing was PBMCs. The receptors were gathered from a woman in her thirties or forties in good health and CMV-seropositive.

The chain is built from TRBV6-1 and TRBJ1-1, with D maybe TRBD1 (6 bases). CDR1 MNHNS and CDR2 SASEGT come from the germline V gene. This CDR3 contains 16 residues. Trimming pared 0 bases from V and 0 bases from J, leaving 11 bases between. The CDR3 loop reads CASSEARGGMNTEAFF. As DNA, the CDR3 is TGTGCCAGCAGTGAAGCTAGGGGGGGAATGAACACTGAAGCTTTCTTT.

The V gene is TRBV6-1, the J gene TRBJ1-5, with 10 bases matching TRBD1. V was pared by 0 bases and J by 11 bases, with 7 bases of the junction left unmatched. The CDR3 extends over 15 amino acids. Germline values: CDR1 MNHNS, CDR2 SASEGT. The CDR3 bases are TGTGCCAGCAGTGAAGCGGGACAGGGGTTTTTGGCCCAGCATTTT. As protein: CASSEAGQGFLAQHF.

This clone was counted between two and nine times. V and J are TRBV13 and TRBJ2-3, with 7 bases matching TRBD1. CDR1 and CDR2 (germline): PRHDT, FYEKMQ (reference sequence). Trimming cost V 0 bases and J 6 bases; bases outside gene matches: 6. The CDR3 is 15 amino acids. This chain's CDR3 is CASSLGHRGPDTQYF. The CDR3 nucleotides are TGTGCCAGCAGCTTAGGACACAGGGGTCCCGATACGCAGTATTTT.

V gene TRBV5-6 combines with J gene TRBJ2-2; TRBD1 agrees at 7 bases. The CDR3 is made up of 16 amino acids. CDR1 and CDR2 from the germline V gene are SGHDT and YYEEEE. V shed 4 bases, J shed 0 bases, and the junction held 6 bases outside the gene matches. For the CDR3, the DNA is TGTGCCAGCAGCGCGACAGGGAAGTCGAACACCGGGGAGCTGTTTTTT. Translated: CASSATGKSNTGELFF.

The chain carries TRBV2 and TRBJ2-1; maybe TRBD1 (6 bases). This CDR3 has 14 amino acids. Germline loops: CDR1 SNHLY, CDR2 FYNNEI. Trimming removed 0 bases at V and 8 bases at J, with 11 bases between. CDR3 bases: TGTGCCAGCAGTGAAGCACAGGGACCTTATGAGCAGTTCTTC. Translation gives CASSEAQGPYEQFF.

This chain links TRBV5-1 with TRBJ2-5; a possible D gene is TRBD2 (6 bases). In germline, CDR1 is SGHRS, CDR2 YFSETQ. V lost 5 bases, J lost 4 bases, and 21 bases lay in between. CDR3 size: 16 residues. The CDR3 DNA reads as TGCGCCAGCAGTTATCGCCTCGGGGGTGGGGGAGAGACCCAGTACTTC. Its protein product is CASSYRLGGGGETQYF.

This clone was seen only once. This rearrangement joins TRBV27 to TRBJ2-2, with 8 positions matching TRBD2. Per germline, CDR1 MNHEY and CDR2 SMNVEV (reference sequence). V lost 2 bases and J lost 4; bases outside the gene matches: 6. CDR3 length: 16 amino acids. The CDR3, as DNA: TGTGCCAGCAGTTTAGTAGCGGGGATGGGCACCGGGGAGCTGTTTTTT. Amino acids: CASSLVAGMGTGELFF.

The chain combines TRBV14 with TRBJ2-7; D might be TRBD1 (6 bases). Trimming took 5 bases from V and 4 from J, leaving 12 bases between them. The CDR3 has 13 amino acids. Germline lookup yields CDR1 SGHDN and CDR2 FVKESK. The CDR3 DNA sequence: TGTGCCAGCAGCTCGGACAGAGGATACGAGCAGTACTTC. Its translation is CASSSDRGYEQYF.

The chain uses TRBV4-1 and TRBJ1-6; 7 bases match TRBD1. Germline CDR1 is MGHRA and CDR2 is YSYEKL. The CDR3 totals 17 residues. Losses at the gene ends were 7 bases for V and 0 bases for J; bases not matched to a gene: 9. The CDR3 region is CASTGQEGSSYNSPLHF. The CDR3 DNA follows: TGCGCCAGCACCGGACAGGAGGGAAGCTCCTATAATTCACCCCTCCACTTT.

This clone was observed a handful of times. The chain has TRBV7-9 and TRBJ1-1, with 9 bases lining up with TRBD1. The CDR3 has 17 residues. From germline, CDR1 is SEHNR and CDR2 FQNEAQ (reference sequence). The V and J ends lost 5 bases and 0 bases, in that order; junction bases with no gene match: 10. CDR3 nucleotides: TGTGCCAGCAGCACTCGAGTACAGGGGGCGCTGAACACTGAAGCTTTCTTT. This sequence encodes CASSTRVQGALNTEAFF.

The chain links TRBV5-6 to TRBJ2-5; 10 positions agree with TRBD2. The CDR3 is 17 amino acids. After removal of 0 bases from V and 5 bases from J, the junction contained 10 bases not matched to a gene. Per the germline V gene, CDR1 is SGHDT and CDR2 is YYEEEE. CDR3 sequence (DNA): TGTGCCAGCAGCTTGGGAATACTAGCGGGGTCTAGGGAGACCCAGTACTTC. It translates to CASSLGILAGSRETQYF.

The chain recombines TRBV12-5 with TRBJ2-5, with D uncertain. V was shortened by 5 bases and J by 6 bases, with 13 bases between the two germline ends. The germline V gene has CDR1 LGHNT and CDR2 FRNRAP. The CDR3 sequence is 13 residues long. The CDR3 loop reads CASGDSGVQTQYF. Written as DNA, the CDR3 is TGTGCTAGTGGTGATAGTGGTGTGCAGACCCAGTACTTC.

In its sample, this clone was seen once. V and J are TRBV6-1 and TRBJ2-4, with TRBD1 matching over 7 bases. The CDR3 has 14 residues. V lost 6 bases, J lost 5 bases, and 7 bases stayed unmatched. CDR1 and CDR2 (germline): MNHNS, SASEGT. For the CDR3, the DNA is TGTGCCAGCAGACTTGACAGGGACGAAAACATTCAGTACTTC. This translates into CASRLDRDENIQYF.

The chain uses TRBV6-1 and TRBJ1-3; D ambiguous. This CDR3 spans 14 amino acids. Trimming took 1 base from V and 4 from J, leaving 8 bases between them. Looked up from germline, CDR1 is MNHNS and CDR2 is SASEGT. CDR3 in DNA: TGTGCCAGCAGTGAAGTTGGCCCAGGAAACACCATATATTTT. Residues: CASSEVGPGNTIYF.

This chain uses TRBV19 with TRBJ2-7; weak D call: TRBD2 (5 bases). Germline values: CDR1 LNHDA, CDR2 SQIVND (reference sequence). Trimming took off 5 bases at V and 0 bases at J, with 17 bases between the two ends. This CDR3 has 16 amino acids. CDR3 sequence reads: CASSVRGSGSSYEQYF. The CDR3 nucleotides are TGTGCCAGTAGTGTCCGAGGGAGCGGTAGCTCCTACGAGCAGTACTTC.

This clone came up a few times. V is TRBV27 and J is TRBJ1-2, with a possible D match to TRBD1 (6 bases). The germline V gene encodes CDR1 MNHEY and CDR2 SMNVEV (reference sequence). The V and J ends lost 6 bases and 4 bases respectively, with 18 bases between them. The CDR3 loop spans 15 amino acids. CDR3 in amino acids: CASSVGATAIYGYTF. As DNA, the CDR3 is TGTGCCAGCAGCGTGGGGGCTACAGCAATCTATGGCTACACCTTC.

V is TRBV19 and J is TRBJ2-1, with TRBD2 as a possible D gene (6 bases). This CDR3 has 14 residues. CDR1 and CDR2 from the germline V gene are LNHDA and SQIVND (reference sequence). V lost 10 bases to trimming and J lost 6 bases, with 19 bases between them. The CDR3 DNA is TGTGCCACCTCCCGTGGAGGGGAGAGCAATGAGCAGTTCTTC. Amino acid sequence: CATSRGGESNEQFF.

The J gene is TRBJ2-2, the V gene TRBV9, with 14 bases aligning to TRBD2. The CDR3 is 17 amino acids. The germline CDR1 and CDR2 sequences are SGDLS and YYNGEE. V trimming: 3 bases; J trimming: 0 bases; junction bases outside the gene matches: 1. The CDR3 loop is CASSGTSGGTNTGELFF. As DNA, the CDR3 is TGTGCCAGCAGCGGGACTAGCGGGGGGACGAACACCGGGGAGCTGTTTTTT.

The V gene is TRBV7-9, the J gene TRBJ2-5; D gene ambiguous. The V gene's germline CDR1 is SEHNR and CDR2 FQNEAQ (reference sequence). V was trimmed by 7 bases and J by 2 bases, leaving 11 bases between them. This CDR3 is 13 amino acids long. The CDR3, as DNA: TGTGCCAGCAACCGGTATAGTCAAGAGACCCAGTACTTC. It specifies CASNRYSQETQYF.

This rearrangement joins TRBV2 to TRBJ2-7; 8 bases fit TRBD2. J was trimmed by 1 base and V by 2 bases; bases with no gene match: 4. CDR1 and CDR2 from the germline V gene are SNHLY and FYNNEI. This CDR3 has 15 residues. The CDR3 coding sequence is TGTGCCAGCAGTGAACCCGGGGGGGTTTCCTACGAGCAGTACTTC. Protein: CASSEPGGVSYEQYF. The full variable domain, rest sourced from reference TRBV2 and TRBJ2-7, is EPEVTQTPSHQVTQMGQEVILRCVPISNHLYFYWYRQILGQKVEFLVSFYNNEISEKSEIFDDQFSVERPDGSNFTLKIRSTKLEDSAMYFCASSEPGGVSYEQYFGPGTRLTVT.

This rearrangement joins TRBV5-5 to TRBJ2-7, with D tentatively TRBD1 (5 bases). V was pared by 4 bases and J by 5 bases, with 16 bases between. The length of the CDR3 is 14 residues. CDR1 is SGHKS, CDR2 YYEKEE, per germline (reference sequence). CDR3 sequence (DNA): TGTGCCAGCAGCCGAATAAGGGGTGGTGACGAGCAGTACTTC. This gives the protein CASSRIRGGDEQYF.

The chain is built from TRBV29-1 and TRBJ2-5, with 8 bases aligning to TRBD2. The CDR3 is 13 amino acids. The trim removed 6 bases at V and 8 bases at J, leaving 11 bases unmatched. Per germline, CDR1 SQVTM and CDR2 ANQGSEA. The chain's CDR3 is CSVTLAGAGTQYF. As DNA, the CDR3 is TGCAGCGTGACTCTAGCGGGCGCAGGAACCCAGTACTTC.

This sequence joins TRBV5-6 and TRBJ2-5; D is possibly TRBD2 (5 bases). Germline V gene sequence: CDR1 SGHDT, CDR2 YYEEEE. The CDR3 has 15 amino acids. The germline V and J ends were trimmed by 3 bases and 5 bases, with 17 bases remaining between them. The CDR3 nucleotides read TGTGCCAGCAGCTGGGCGACCGGGATCGGGGAGACCCAGTACTTC. Protein sequence: CASSWATGIGETQYF.

V and J are TRBV2 and TRBJ2-5, with D maybe TRBD1 (5 bases). CDR1 is SNHLY, CDR2 FYNNEI, per germline. V dropped 7 bases and J dropped 0 bases, with 18 bases sitting between them. The CDR3 extends over 16 amino acids. The CDR3 region has the DNA TGTGCCAGCATCAGAACAGGTTTAAGGTACCAAGAGACCCAGTACTTC. Translating it yields CASIRTGLRYQETQYF.

The chain employs TRBV5-6 and TRBJ1-5, with 9 positions matching TRBD1. V lost 4 bases, J lost 3 bases, and 14 bases stayed unmatched. This CDR3 has 18 residues. Germline CDR1 is SGHDT and CDR2 is YYEEEE. For the CDR3, the DNA is TGTGCCAGCAGCCGTGGAAACCTTGGGACAGGGATCAATCAGCCCCAGCATTTT. It specifies CASSRGNLGTGINQPQHF.

This chain uses TRBV6-1 with TRBJ2-1; the D is unclear. CDR1 is MNHNS, CDR2 SASEGT, per germline. The CDR3 is 13 amino acids. Trimming left V 2 bases short and J 16 bases short, with 18 bases between. CDR3 protein: CASSERLTGDGFF. Here the CDR3 DNA reads TGTGCCAGCAGTGAACGGCTAACCGGAGATGGTTTCTTC.

The chain uses TRBV7-3 and TRBJ2-1, with 7 positions matching TRBD1. V trimming: 5 bases; J trimming: 4 bases; junction bases outside the gene matches: 2. From germline, CDR1 is SGHTA and CDR2 FQGTGA. This CDR3 has 13 residues. The CDR3 spells CASSQDRYNEQFF. CDR3 DNA: TGTGCCAGCAGCCAGGACAGGTACAATGAGCAGTTCTTC.

The chain is built from TRBV9 and TRBJ2-3; no reliable D call. Germline CDR1 is SGDLS and CDR2 is YYNGEE. Trimming stripped 0 bases from V and 7 bases from J, with 6 bases between. CDR3 size: 12 residues. CDR3 DNA sequence: TGTGCCAGCAGCGTAGGGCCCCATACGCAGTATTTT. It codes for CASSVGPHTQYF.

This clone was recorded once. This rearrangement joins TRBV5-1 to TRBJ1-2, with D unclear. Between the trimmed V and J ends, which lost 0 bases and 13 bases, there was a span of 16 bases. The CDR3 is 13 amino acids. From germline, CDR1 is SGHRS and CDR2 YFSETQ. This CDR3 is CASSLDGEPGCTF. CDR3 sequence (DNA): TGCGCCAGCAGCTTGGATGGAGAACCTGGGTGCACCTTC.